One and the same sample provided the 28 T cell receptor beta chains below, sequenced in a study of T cell responses to AZD1222 COVID-19 vaccine. The table came from immunoSEQ multiplex PCR; TCRdb's copy has only in-frame clones and leaves some out. Of tens of thousands of clones listed, about nine tenths were seen once; the top ten hold 22%. Source: peripheral blood, taken on day 0 of AZD1222 vaccination. All receptors derive from an adult in good health.

This clone was picked up one time. This chain uses TRBV12-5 with TRBJ2-2; 14 positions agree with TRBD2. J gave up 6 bases and V 1 base, and 4 bases lay outside the gene matches. Germline assignment: CDR1 LGHNT and CDR2 FRNRAP. This CDR3 comprises 17 residues. The CDR3 region has the DNA TGTGCTAGTGGTTTGGCGTCGGGACTAGCGGGGGCCGGGGAGCTGTTTTTT. Translating gives CASGLASGLAGAGELFF.

This clone was recorded once. CDR3 nucleotide sequence: TGTGCCAGCAGCCAAGACGGAAATGAAAAACTGTTTTTT. This translates into CASSQDGNEKLFF. The V and J genes are TRBV3-1 (or the pseudogene TRBV3-2) and TRBJ1-4; D unclear. The CDR3 contains 13 residues. V was pared by 0 bases and J by 5 bases, with 4 bases between. CDR1 and CDR2 from the germline V gene are LGHDT and YNNKEL (reference sequence).

The rearrangement links TRBV3-1 (or the pseudogene TRBV3-2) to TRBJ1-6; D is ambiguous. Germline V gene sequence: CDR1 LGHDT, CDR2 YNNKEL (reference sequence). CDR3 size: 18 residues. Between the trimmed V and J ends, which lost 4 bases and 7 bases, there was a span of 23 bases. The CDR3 DNA reads as TGTGCCAGCAGCCCGTATCGCCAGGATACCGTCAGGAATTCACCCCTCCACTTT. Protein sequence: CASSPYRQDTVRNSPLHF.

This clone was seen a single time. The gene calls are TRBV4-3 and TRBJ2-3; D remains ambiguous. The CDR3 is made up of 14 amino acids. V shed 0 bases and J shed 5 bases, with 9 bases lying between them. The germline V gene has CDR1 LGHNA and CDR2 YSLEER. As DNA, the CDR3 is TGCGCCAGCAGCCAAGACCCTCTTGGAGATACGCAGTATTTT. This gives the protein CASSQDPLGDTQYF.

V gene TRBV30 combines with J gene TRBJ2-7; unclear D gene. The germline gives CDR1 GTSNPN, CDR2 SVGIG (reference sequence). The CDR3 consists of 14 residues. V was trimmed by 1 base and J by 2 bases, leaving 12 bases between them. The chain's CDR3 is CAWSGERAAYEQYF. In DNA form, the CDR3 reads TGTGCCTGGAGTGGGGAAAGGGCCGCCTACGAGCAGTACTTC. The variable domain in full, completed from reference TRBV30 and TRBJ2-7, reads SQTIHQWPATLVQPVGSPLSLECTVEGTSNPNLYWYRQAAGRGLQLLFYSVGIGQISSEVPQNLSASRPQDRQFILSSKKLLLSDSGFYLCAWSGERAAYEQYFGPGTRLTVT.

The chain uses TRBV4-3 and TRBJ1-4, with 7 bases that match TRBD1. Germline V lookup: CDR1 LGHNA, CDR2 YSLEER. V lost 4 bases to trimming and J lost 4 bases; unmatched junction nucleotides: 3. This CDR3 is built from 14 residues. The CDR3 bases are TGCGCCAGCAGCCGGACAGGCGGTAATGAAAAACTGTTTTTT. Translating gives CASSRTGGNEKLFF.

The gene calls are TRBV2 and TRBJ1-5; 7 nucleotides match TRBD1. This CDR3 is 14 amino acids long. The V gene end was trimmed by 5 bases and the J gene end by 6 bases; junction bases not matched to a gene: 7. The germline V gene has CDR1 SNHLY and CDR2 FYNNEI. In DNA form, the CDR3 reads TGTGCCAGCAGTCCCGACAGGGCCTTTCAGCCCCAGCATTTT. Translated, it gives CASSPDRAFQPQHF.

J is TRBJ2-5 and V is TRBV5-1, with 9 nucleotides matching TRBD1. This CDR3 has 14 amino acids. The junction had 1 base not matched to a gene; V was cut back by 3 bases and J by 1 base. The germline V gene encodes CDR1 SGHRS and CDR2 YFSETQ. The CDR3 DNA reads TGCGCCAGCAGCTGGACAGGGGTCCAAGAGACCCAGTACTTC. Amino acids: CASSWTGVQETQYF.

This clone was picked up one time. The chain employs TRBV12-3 or TRBV12-4 and TRBJ2-7; 10 bases line up with TRBD2. CDR3 length: 13 amino acids. V lost 7 bases to trimming and J lost 6 bases; unmatched junction nucleotides: 6. The CDR3 coding sequence is TGTGCCAGCAATATGGTAGCGGGGGGCGAGCAGTACTTC. This sequence encodes CASNMVAGGEQYF.

The chain joins TRBV11-2 to TRBJ2-1, with 7 bases matching TRBD1. The CDR3 consists of 17 residues. The ends lost 5 bases at V and 0 bases at J; junction bases unmatched: 10. Looked up from germline, CDR1 is SGHAT and CDR2 is FQNNGV. Here the CDR3 reads CASSPRTGTFSYNEQFF. In nucleotides, the CDR3 is TGTGCCAGCAGCCCCCGGACAGGCACTTTCTCCTACAATGAGCAGTTCTTC.

The chain couples TRBV4-1 to TRBJ2-2; no clear D gene. Germline V lookup: CDR1 MGHRA, CDR2 YSYEKL. Trimming cost V 3 bases and J 1 base, with 9 bases left between them. CDR3 length: 15 amino acids. Written as DNA, the CDR3 is TGCGCCAGCAGCCAGACCTACGGGAACACCGGGGAGCTGTTTTTT. This translates into CASSQTYGNTGELFF.

This clone was found a few times. The rearrangement joins TRBV4-1 to TRBJ1-5, with unresolved D. The germline V and J ends were trimmed by 2 bases and 0 bases, with 8 bases remaining between them. In germline, CDR1 is MGHRA, CDR2 YSYEKL. This CDR3 is 15 amino acids long. As DNA, the CDR3 is TGCGCCAGCAGCCAACACGGACTTAGCAATCAGCCCCAGCATTTT. Its protein product is CASSQHGLSNQPQHF.

The CDR3 sequence: CASSLEAGAFF. In nucleotides, the CDR3 is TGTGCCAGCAGCCTAGAAGCTGGCGCTTTCTTT. The V call is TRBV7-9, the J call TRBJ1-1; no definite D call. Germline V lookup: CDR1 SEHNR, CDR2 FQNEAQ (reference sequence). V shed 5 bases and J shed 11 bases, with 12 bases lying between them. This CDR3 is built from 11 residues.

This sequence joins TRBV30 and TRBJ1-5; possibly TRBD1 for D (6 bases). The CDR3 contains 16 residues. Germline values: CDR1 GTSNPN, CDR2 SVGIG (reference sequence). The V end lost 2 bases, the J end lost 0 bases, and 14 bases lay between the germline ends. CDR3 nucleotide sequence: TGTGCCTGGAGTCCCCCTGGACAGTATAGCAATCAGCCCCAGCATTTT. Translation gives CAWSPPGQYSNQPQHF.

This chain's CDR3 is CASSPDRGVWETQYF. CDR3 nucleotides: TGTGCCAGCAGCCCCGACAGGGGAGTATGGGAGACCCAGTACTTC. V usage is TRBV5-5 and J usage is TRBJ2-5; TRBD1 agrees at 8 bases. CDR1 and CDR2 from the germline V gene are SGHKS and YYEKEE (reference sequence). Unmatched junction bases numbered 10, after V lost 4 bases and J lost 5 bases. This CDR3 spans 15 amino acids. Looking up the rest from reference TRBV5-5 and TRBJ2-5 gives the full variable domain: DAGVTQSPTHLIKTRGQQVTLRCSPISGHKSVSWYQQVLGQGPQFIFQYYEKEERGRGNFPDRFSARQFPNYSSELNVNALLLGDSALYLCASSPDRGVWETQYFGPGTRLLVL.

The chain recombines TRBV4-2 with TRBJ1-2; TRBD1 matches at 9 bases. CDR3 size: 18 residues. V trimming: 3 bases; J trimming: 3 bases; junction bases outside the gene matches: 14. Germline loops: CDR1 LGHNA, CDR2 YNFKEQ. Here the CDR3 DNA reads TGTGCCAGCAGCCATCAGGCCCCGACAGGGGGTTTAGACTATGGCTACACCTTC. It encodes CASSHQAPTGGLDYGYTF.

With respect to this clone: Other nucleotide sequences in the sample specify the same CDR3. CDR3 bases: TGTGCCAGCTCACCCCAGGGGTCCTATAATTCACCCCTCCACTTT. Protein sequence: CASSPQGSYNSPLHF. This rearrangement joins TRBV18 to TRBJ1-6, with D maybe TRBD1 (6 bases). CDR1 is KGHSH and CDR2 is LQKENI in the germline V gene. The ends were cut back, 3 bases at V and 1 base at J, with 7 bases in the middle. The CDR3 runs to 15 residues.

The gene calls are TRBV10-3 and TRBJ1-1, with 7 nucleotides matching TRBD1. CDR3 length: 11 amino acids. Trimming took 6 bases from V and 12 from J; bases not matched to a gene: 7. Germline V gene sequence: CDR1 ENHRY, CDR2 SYGVKD. The CDR3 is CAIRKGGRTFF. The CDR3 coding sequence is TGTGCCATCAGGAAAGGGGGCCGAACTTTCTTT.

The chain carries TRBV7-2 and TRBJ2-7; 11 bases match TRBD1. J gave up 3 bases and V 5 bases, and 6 bases lay outside the gene matches. Germline CDR1 SGHTA, CDR2 FQGNSA. The CDR3 consists of 15 residues. CDR3 sequence reads: CASSPQGTGGYEQYF. As DNA, the CDR3 is TGTGCCAGCAGCCCGCAAGGGACAGGGGGCTACGAGCAGTACTTC. Looking up the rest from reference TRBV7-2 and TRBJ2-7 gives the full variable domain: GAGVSQSPSNKVTEKGKDVELRCDPISGHTALYWYRQSLGQGLEFLIYFQGNSAPDKSGLPSDRFSAERTGGSVSTLTIQRTQQEDSAVYLCASSPQGTGGYEQYFGPGTRLTVT.

The chain is built from TRBV18 and TRBJ1-4; TRBD1 aligns across 8 bases. CDR1 is KGHSH, CDR2 LQKENI, per germline. This CDR3 spans 15 amino acids. With 0 bases clipped from V and 7 bases from J, the junction kept 4 bases outside the gene matches. The CDR3 DNA is TGTGCCAGCTCACCACCTCAGGGGGCCGGTGAAAAACTGTTTTTT. Its translation is CASSPPQGAGEKLFF.

The chain recombines TRBV19 with TRBJ2-7, with D tentatively TRBD1 or TRBD2 (5 bases each). From germline, CDR1 is LNHDA and CDR2 SQIVND (reference sequence). Trimming removed 3 bases at V and 5 bases at J, with 11 bases between. This CDR3 has 13 amino acids. Here the CDR3 reads CASSIERGDEQYF. The CDR3 DNA sequence: TGTGCCAGTAGTATCGAAAGAGGGGACGAGCAGTACTTC.

The V gene is TRBV4-3, the J gene TRBJ1-4, with 12 bases that match TRBD1. The CDR3 extends over 21 amino acids. Germline CDR1 and CDR2: LGHNA and YSLEER. Germline trimming cut 1 base from V and 5 bases from J; bases unmatched to any gene: 17. The CDR3 DNA follows: TGCGCCAGCAGCCAAGCTACAACTCCGGGACAGGGGGCCGCCATCAATGAAAAACTGTTTTTT. The encoded protein is CASSQATTPGQGAAINEKLFF.

V usage is TRBV4-1 and J usage is TRBJ2-1; a weak D match, TRBD1 (5 bases). This CDR3 has 14 residues. Looked up from germline, CDR1 is MGHRA and CDR2 is YSYEKL. V shed 6 bases and J shed 8 bases, with 17 bases lying between them. The CDR3 DNA reads as TGCGCCAGCAGAACCACCCGGGCCAGGGATGAGCAGTTCTTC. This sequence encodes CASRTTRARDEQFF.

This clone was found once. The rearrangement links TRBV2 to TRBJ1-6; D possibly corresponds to TRBD1 (5 bases). Germline V lookup: CDR1 SNHLY, CDR2 FYNNEI. The CDR3 runs to 13 residues. V was trimmed by 2 bases and J by 8 bases, leaving 7 bases between them. CDR3 in amino acids: CASSELGDSPLHF. Written as DNA, the CDR3 is TGTGCCAGCAGTGAATTAGGGGATTCACCCCTCCACTTT.

The rearrangement joins TRBV7-8 to TRBJ1-1, with D possibly being TRBD1 (5 bases). The CDR3 totals 14 residues. The ends were cut back, 3 bases at V and 2 bases at J, with 10 bases in the middle. The V gene's germline CDR1 is SGHVS and CDR2 FQNEAQ. In DNA form, the CDR3 reads TGTGCCAGCAGCTTGACAGCTATAAACACTGAAGCTTTCTTT. It is translated as CASSLTAINTEAFF.

The chain carries TRBV6-2 or TRBV6-3 and TRBJ2-2; 11 bases fit TRBD2. Germline CDR1 reads MNHEY; CDR2 reads SVGEGT. With 6 bases clipped from V and 3 bases from J, the junction kept 3 bases outside the gene matches. The CDR3 contains 15 residues. CDR3 in amino acids: CASSLAGGYTGELFF. Here the CDR3 DNA reads TGTGCCAGCAGCCTAGCGGGGGGATACACCGGGGAGCTGTTTTTT.

The chain has TRBV18 and TRBJ1-1; 7 bases map to TRBD1. The CDR3 sequence is 16 residues long. Germline-derived CDR1 and CDR2 are KGHSH and LQKENI. V gave up 0 bases and J gave up 0 bases; unmatched junction bases: 4. The CDR3 spells CASSPPQGGMNTEAFF. The CDR3 DNA follows: TGTGCCAGCTCACCACCCCAGGGGGGTATGAACACTGAAGCTTTCTTT.

This chain joins TRBV5-5 and TRBJ2-1; 7 bases match TRBD1. The CDR3 contains 15 residues. The V gene end was trimmed by 0 bases and the J gene end by 7 bases; junction bases not matched to a gene: 7. CDR1 and CDR2 from the germline V gene are SGHKS and YYEKEE (reference sequence). The CDR3 is CASSLGQGVDNEQFF. CDR3 nucleotide sequence: TGTGCCAGCAGCTTGGGGCAGGGGGTAGATAATGAGCAGTTCTTC. Using reference TRBV5-5 and TRBJ2-1 for the parts outside the CDR3, the full variable domain is DAGVTQSPTHLIKTRGQQVTLRCSPISGHKSVSWYQQVLGQGPQFIFQYYEKEERGRGNFPDRFSARQFPNYSSELNVNALLLGDSALYLCASSLGQGVDNEQFFGPGTRLTVL.